The rows below give T cell receptor beta chains drawn from one sample of a study of spatial heterogeneity in lung cancer. TCRdb reanalysed the 5' RACE reads using MiXCR and keeps one entry per CDR3 protein. The sample lists about 16,000 distinct CDR3 sequences; around 7% were seen once. This specimen consisted of lung tumor tissue, obtained at surgery. The receptors were gathered from a female donor with early-stage non-small cell lung cancer. Both conserved end residues are part of each CDR3. The D gene is left open where the match is weak. Part of the rows lack a size; the others show once, few, many or a class for expanded clones.

>NA|TRBV11-3|NA|14|TRBJ2-3
TGTGCCAGCAGCTCCCAGCAAGGCACAGATACGCAGTATTTT
CASSSQQGTDTQYF
>NA|TRBV20-1|NA|15|TRBJ1-5
TGCAGTGCTATCCCGGGGGCCTCTAGCAATCAGCCCCAGCATTTT
CSAIPGASSNQPQHF
>NA|TRBV5-6|TRBD1|16|TRBJ2-3
TGTGCCAGCAGCTTGGGTACTGGACAGGTCACAGATACGCAGTATTTT
CASSLGTGQVTDTQYF
>NA|TRBV27|TRBD1|14|TRBJ1-1
TGTGCCAGCAGTGGAGGGGGCCGGAACACTGAACCTTTCTTT
CASSGGGRNTEPFF
>many|TRBV28|NA|14|TRBJ1-1
TGTGCCAGCAGTTTATCGGCCGGACTAATTGAAGCTTTCTTT
CASSLSAGLIEAFF
>many|TRBV20-1|NA|13|TRBJ1-1
TGCAGTGCTAGTGGTATCACGAACACTGAAGCTTTCTTT
CSASGITNTEAFF
>many|TRBV18|NA|15|TRBJ2-3
TGTGCCAGCTCACCACAGGGACCTAGCACAGATACGCAGTATTTT
CASSPQGPSTDTQYF
>few|TRBV2|NA|13|TRBJ2-5
TGTGCCAGCAGCCAACGGGACCAAGAGACCCAGTACTTC
CASSQRDQETQYF
>many|TRBV2|NA|13|TRBJ2-7
TGTGCCAGCAGCGGCAGCGTCTCCTACGAGCAGTACTTC
CASSGSVSYEQYF
>many|TRBV5-5|TRBD1|14|TRBJ2-5
TGTGCCAGCAGCCCGACAGGGGACGGAGAGACCCAGTACTTC
CASSPTGDGETQYF
>many|TRBV4-1|TRBD2|19|TRBJ2-2
TGCGCCAGCAGCCTCAGGACTAGCGGGGGTGGACCCGCCACCGGGGAGCTGTTTTTT
CASSLRTSGGGPATGELFF
>many|TRBV9|TRBD2|15|TRBJ2-7
TGTGCCAGCAGCGTAGGACTAGCGGGCTCCTACGAGCAGTACTTC
CASSVGLAGSYEQYF
>many|TRBV7-9|NA|14|TRBJ1-6
TGTGCCAGCAGCTTCGACTACCAAGGCTCACCCCTCCACTTT
CASSFDYQGSPLHF
>many|TRBV6-2/TRBV6-3|NA|13|TRBJ2-2
TGTGCCAGCAATGCAGGTTGGGCCGGGGAGCTGTTTTTT
CASNAGWAGELFF
>many|TRBV5-8|NA|15|TRBJ2-1
TGTGCCAGCAGCCCGGATTCGGGATGGGGCAATGAGCAGTTCTTC
CASSPDSGWGNEQFF
>many|TRBV6-1|TRBD1|18|TRBJ2-3
TGTGCCAGCAGTGCCGGACGCACGACAGGGCGGAGGACAGATACGCAGTATTTT
CASSAGRTTGRRTDTQYF
>NA|TRBV24-1|TRBD1|15|TRBJ1-2
TGTGCCACCAGTTTTTCCGGGACAGGAGCGGATGGCTACACCTTC
CATSFSGTGADGYTF
>many|TRBV11-3|NA|12|TRBJ2-1
TGTGCCAGCAGCCTGGGTATGGAGGAGCAGTTCTTC
CASSLGMEEQFF
>many|TRBV27|NA|17|TRBJ2-7
TGTGCCAGCCGATCGGGGATAACATTTAGGGGCTCCTACGAGCAGTACTTC
CASRSGITFRGSYEQYF
>many|TRBV6-1|NA|15|TRBJ1-5
TGTGCCAGCAGTGAAGCCCTATTTCGCAATCAGCCCCAGCATTTT
CASSEALFRNQPQHF
>many|TRBV5-1|TRBD2|14|TRBJ2-7
TGCGCCAGCAGCCGGGGGGACGGACCCTACGAGCAGTACTTC
CASSRGDGPYEQYF
>few|TRBV12-3/TRBV12-4|TRBD2|17|TRBJ2-7
TGTGCCAGCAGTCTGACTAGCGGGGGGCTCATCTCCTACGAGCAGTACTTC
CASSLTSGGLISYEQYF
>many|TRBV5-1|NA|14|TRBJ1-1
TGCGCCAGCAGCTTTCTCCCCTCGAGCACTGAAGCTTTCTTT
CASSFLPSSTEAFF
>many|TRBV7-9|TRBD1|14|TRBJ2-7
TGTGCCAGCAGCCGACAGGGGGGGAACTACGAGCAGTACTTC
CASSRQGGNYEQYF
>many|TRBV12-3/TRBV12-4|TRBD2|15|TRBJ2-1
TGTGCCAGCAGTTTTTTTCCAGCGGGGTCCGATGAGCAGTTCTTC
CASSFFPAGSDEQFF
>many|TRBV12-3/TRBV12-4|NA|14|TRBJ2-7
TGTGCCAGCAGCTTCCGAGGGGGGCCCTACGAGCAGTACTTC
CASSFRGGPYEQYF
>NA|TRBV7-8|TRBD1|16|TRBJ1-4
TGTGCCAGCAGCTTAGGGGCGGGGACAGGCAATGAAAAACTGTTTTTT
CASSLGAGTGNEKLFF
>few|TRBV10-3|NA|17|TRBJ2-6
TGTGCCACAACTCTTCGGACACTGAGCTCTGGGGCCAACGTCCTGACTTTC
CATTLRTLSSGANVLTF
>many|TRBV20-1|NA|16|TRBJ2-7
TGCAGTGCTAGAGATGAAGGGGGGAAAAGGACCTACGAGCAGTACTTC
CSARDEGGKRTYEQYF
>many|TRBV10-3|TRBD1|13|TRBJ2-5
TGTGCCATCAAGAGGGACAGGGAGGAGACCCAGTACTTC
CAIKRDREETQYF
>many|TRBV7-9|NA|11|TRBJ1-2
TGTGCCAGCAGCGCCGTTGGTGGCTACACCTTC
CASSAVGGYTF
>few|TRBV7-2|NA|14|TRBJ2-7
TGTGCCAGCAGCGGTGACTATTATTCCTACGAGCAGTACTTC
CASSGDYYSYEQYF
>many|TRBV6-4|TRBD1|15|TRBJ2-2
TGTGCCAGCAGTGAACAGGGGGCGAACACCGGGGAGCTGTTTTTT
CASSEQGANTGELFF
>few|TRBV30|NA|14|TRBJ1-3
TGTGCCTGGTCCAGGCGGCAATCTGGAAACACCATATATTTT
CAWSRRQSGNTIYF
>many|TRBV2|NA|15|TRBJ2-3
TGTGCCAGCAGCTACAACGGGGACCGCACAGATACGCAGTATTTT
CASSYNGDRTDTQYF
>NA|TRBV7-2|TRBD2|16|TRBJ2-7
TGTGCCAGCACCGATACTAGCGGGGGGGCATCCTACGAGCAGTACTTC
CASTDTSGGASYEQYF
>few|TRBV20-1|TRBD2|17|TRBJ2-1
TGCAGTGCTAGAGTCCCCCGAGCTAGCGGGGGGAGACGGGAGCAGTTCTTC
CSARVPRASGGRREQFF
>NA|TRBV7-2|NA|14|TRBJ2-1
TGTGCCAGCAGCCAAACTAGAATCTACAATGAGCAGTTCTTC
CASSQTRIYNEQFF
>NA|TRBV9|NA|15|TRBJ1-2
TGTGCCAGCGCGCCCCCGGGGGGCGCCGACTATGGCTACACCTTC
CASAPPGGADYGYTF
>NA|TRBV6-2/TRBV6-3|TRBD1|18|TRBJ2-2
TGTGCCAGCAGTTACCGGGACAGGGAAGGTGATGGCACCGGGGAGCTGTTTTTT
CASSYRDREGDGTGELFF
>many|TRBV7-9|NA|13|TRBJ1-2
TGTGCCAGCAGCTCGTATACAGGTTTTAGCTACACCTTC
CASSSYTGFSYTF
>few|TRBV11-1|NA|13|TRBJ2-2
TGTGCCAGCAGCGCCTATGACACCGGGGAGCTGTTTTTT
CASSAYDTGELFF
>many|TRBV27|NA|13|TRBJ2-7
TGTGCCAGCAGTTTCAGGGGGGATTACGAGCAGTACTTC
CASSFRGDYEQYF
>medium-sized|TRBV7-3|TRBD2|15|TRBJ2-1
TGTGCCAGCAGTCCTAGCGGGGGGGCCTACAATGAGCAGTTCTTC
CASSPSGGAYNEQFF
>many|TRBV6-5|NA|15|TRBJ2-7
TGTGCCAGCAGTTATAGCATCTTTGGTTCCTACGAGCAGTACTTC
CASSYSIFGSYEQYF
>many|TRBV29-1|NA|13|TRBJ1-1
TGCAGCGTTGAAACTGGGGCAGGCTTTGAAGCTTTCTTT
CSVETGAGFEAFF
>few|TRBV10-3|NA|17|TRBJ2-3
TGTGCCATCAGTCCATGGGGCACGGGAAGAGGGGCAGATACGCAGTATTTT
CAISPWGTGRGADTQYF
>many|TRBV5-6|NA|15|TRBJ1-2
TGTGCCAGCAGCTTGGCCTGGCCGTTTAGCTATGGCTACACCTTC
CASSLAWPFSYGYTF
>many|TRBV15|NA|14|TRBJ1-3
TGTGCCACCGCCCAACCAACAGTGGGAAACACCATATATTTT
CATAQPTVGNTIYF
>NA|TRBV19|NA|11|TRBJ2-3
TGTGCCAGCAGGGAGACAGATACGCAGTATTTT
CASRETDTQYF
>many|TRBV28|NA|15|TRBJ2-3
TGTGCCAGCAGTTTCATCGGCAGGCAAACAGATACGCAGTATTTT
CASSFIGRQTDTQYF